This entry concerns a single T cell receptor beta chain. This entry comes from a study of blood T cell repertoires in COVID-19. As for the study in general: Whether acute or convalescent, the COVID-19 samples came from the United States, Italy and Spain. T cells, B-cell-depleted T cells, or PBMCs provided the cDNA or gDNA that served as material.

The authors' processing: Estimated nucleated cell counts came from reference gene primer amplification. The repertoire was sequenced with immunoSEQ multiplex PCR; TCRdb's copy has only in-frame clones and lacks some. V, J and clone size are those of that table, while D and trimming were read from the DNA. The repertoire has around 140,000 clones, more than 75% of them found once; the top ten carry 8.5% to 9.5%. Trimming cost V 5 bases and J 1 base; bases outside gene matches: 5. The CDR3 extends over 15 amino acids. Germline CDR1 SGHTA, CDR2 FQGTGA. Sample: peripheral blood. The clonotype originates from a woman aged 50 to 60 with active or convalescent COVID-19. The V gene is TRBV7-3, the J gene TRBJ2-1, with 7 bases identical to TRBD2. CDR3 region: CASSQRGPSYNEQFF. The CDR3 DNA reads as TGTGCCAGCAGCCAGCGGGGTCCATCCTACAATGAGCAGTTCTTC.